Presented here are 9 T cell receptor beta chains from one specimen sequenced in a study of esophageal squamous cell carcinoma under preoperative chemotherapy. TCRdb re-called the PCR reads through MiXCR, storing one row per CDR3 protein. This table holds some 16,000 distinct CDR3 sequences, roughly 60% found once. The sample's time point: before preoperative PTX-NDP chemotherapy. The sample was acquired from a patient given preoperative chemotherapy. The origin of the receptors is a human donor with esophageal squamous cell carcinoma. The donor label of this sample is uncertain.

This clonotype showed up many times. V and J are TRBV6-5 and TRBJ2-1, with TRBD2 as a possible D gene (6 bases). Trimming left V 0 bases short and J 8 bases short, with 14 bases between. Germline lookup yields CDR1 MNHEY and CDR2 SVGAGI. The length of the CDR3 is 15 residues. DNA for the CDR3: TGTGCCAGCAGTTACTCGGGCCTAGCGTTTGATGAGCAGTTCTTC. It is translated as CASSYSGLAFDEQFF.

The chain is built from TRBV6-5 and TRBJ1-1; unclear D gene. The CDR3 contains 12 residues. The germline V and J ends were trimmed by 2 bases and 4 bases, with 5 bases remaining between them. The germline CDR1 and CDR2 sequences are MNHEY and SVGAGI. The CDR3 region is CASSYPVTEAFF. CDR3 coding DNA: TGTGCCAGCAGTTACCCGGTCACTGAAGCTTTCTTT.

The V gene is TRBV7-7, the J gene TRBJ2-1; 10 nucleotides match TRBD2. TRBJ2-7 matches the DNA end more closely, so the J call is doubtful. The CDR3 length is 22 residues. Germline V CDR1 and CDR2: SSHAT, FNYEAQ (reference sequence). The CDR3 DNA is TGTGCCAGCAGCTTAGGATCGGGTAGAGCGGGAGGGGCGGGGAGCTCCTACAATGAGCAGTACTTC. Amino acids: CASSLGSGRAGGAGSSYNEQYF.

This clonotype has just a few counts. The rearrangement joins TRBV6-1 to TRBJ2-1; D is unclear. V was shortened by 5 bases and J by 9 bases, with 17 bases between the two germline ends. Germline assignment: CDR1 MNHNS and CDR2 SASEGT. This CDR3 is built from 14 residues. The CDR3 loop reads CASSTTGIVREQFF. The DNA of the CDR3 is TGTGCCAGCAGTACAACCGGCATCGTTCGTGAGCAGTTCTTC.

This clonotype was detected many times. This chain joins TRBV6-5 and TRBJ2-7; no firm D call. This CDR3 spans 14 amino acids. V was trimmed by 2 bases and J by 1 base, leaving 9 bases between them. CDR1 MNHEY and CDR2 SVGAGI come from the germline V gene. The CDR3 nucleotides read TGTGCCAGCAGTTACGCCGGAATTTCCTACGAGCAGTACTTC. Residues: CASSYAGISYEQYF.

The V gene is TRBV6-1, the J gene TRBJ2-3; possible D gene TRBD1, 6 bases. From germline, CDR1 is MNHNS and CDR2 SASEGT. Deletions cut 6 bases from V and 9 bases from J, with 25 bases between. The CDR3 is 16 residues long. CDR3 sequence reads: CASSEWGQGAKNTQYF. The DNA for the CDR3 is TGTGCCAGCAGCGAATGGGGGCAGGGAGCCAAAAACACGCAGTATTTT.

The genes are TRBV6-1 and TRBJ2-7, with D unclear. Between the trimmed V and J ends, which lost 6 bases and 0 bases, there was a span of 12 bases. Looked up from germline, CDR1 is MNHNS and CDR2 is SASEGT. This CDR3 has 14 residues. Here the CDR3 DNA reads TGTGCCAGCAGCTTGGTAGCTCCCTCCTACGAGCAGTACTTC. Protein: CASSLVAPSYEQYF.

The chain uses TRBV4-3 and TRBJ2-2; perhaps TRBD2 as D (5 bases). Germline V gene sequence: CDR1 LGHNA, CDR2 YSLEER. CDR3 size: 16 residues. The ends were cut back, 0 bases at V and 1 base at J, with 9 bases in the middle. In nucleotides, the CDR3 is TGCGCCAGCAGCCAAGATCTTGCGGGGAACACCGGGGAGCTGTTTTTT. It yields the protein CASSQDLAGNTGELFF.

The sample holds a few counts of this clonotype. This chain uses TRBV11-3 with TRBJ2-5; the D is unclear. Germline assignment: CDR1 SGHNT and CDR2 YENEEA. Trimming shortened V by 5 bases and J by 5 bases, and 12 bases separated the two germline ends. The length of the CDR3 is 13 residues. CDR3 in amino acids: CASSPGDYETQYF. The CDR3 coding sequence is TGTGCCAGCAGCCCTGGGGATTATGAGACCCAGTACTTC.